Included here is one T cell receptor beta chain sequence, with context. This could be a read error, since a much larger clone is one nucleotide away. This sample was taken from a study of tumor-infiltrating lymphocytes in primary liver carcinoma. A constant-region primer primed TCR beta cDNA synthesis from roughly 520 ng of total RNA. Libraries of TCR beta came from three nested multiplex PCR rounds with slightly modified ARM-PCR. TRBV1-TRBV30 forward and Cbeta reverse primers drove the first two approximately 10-cycle rounds. TCRdb reprocessed the multiplex PCR reads with MiXCR, giving one entry per CDR3 protein. This sample has approximately 300,000 distinct CDR3 sequences, with 65% found just once. This CDR3 region has 12 residues. V gave up 7 bases and J gave up 5 bases; unmatched junction bases: 4. Germline V gene lookup returns CDR1 SQVTM and CDR2 ANQGSEA. Germline DNA was also extracted, with blood RNA taken from unsorted whole blood. Enrolled patients were chronically infected with HBV and treatment-naive.

This receptor was taken from a man in his forties or fifties with primary liver carcinoma and hepatitis B virus infection. The chain uses TRBV29-1 and TRBJ1-4, with 7 bases matching TRBD1. What was sequenced was peripheral blood. The CDR3 region has the DNA TGCAGCGGTCAGGGGGAGAATGAAAAACTGTTTTTT. Amino acids: CSGQGENEKLFF.